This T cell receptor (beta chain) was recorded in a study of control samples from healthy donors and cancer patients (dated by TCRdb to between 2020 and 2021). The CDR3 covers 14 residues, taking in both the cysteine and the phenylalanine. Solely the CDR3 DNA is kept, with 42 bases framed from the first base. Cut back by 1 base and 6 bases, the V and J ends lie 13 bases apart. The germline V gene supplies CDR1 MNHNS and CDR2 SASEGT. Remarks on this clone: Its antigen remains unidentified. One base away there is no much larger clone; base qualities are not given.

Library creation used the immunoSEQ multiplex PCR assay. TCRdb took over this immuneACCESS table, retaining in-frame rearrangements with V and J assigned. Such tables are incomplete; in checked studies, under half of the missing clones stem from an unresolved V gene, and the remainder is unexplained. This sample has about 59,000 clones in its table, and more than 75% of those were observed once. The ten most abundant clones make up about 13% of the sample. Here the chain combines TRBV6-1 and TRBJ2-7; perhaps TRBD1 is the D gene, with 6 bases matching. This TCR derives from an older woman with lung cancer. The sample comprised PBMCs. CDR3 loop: CASSEVWGLSEQYF. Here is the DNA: TGTGCCAGCAGTGAAGTGTGGGGGCTAAGCGAGCAGTACTTC.